Detailed here is one T cell receptor (beta chain). This receptor's antigen is unknown. No base-level quality is on record; no much larger clone is a single base apart. In total, roughly 670 healthy bone marrow donors made up the cohort. At the time of sampling, every cohort member was nominally healthy, though immune exposures that went unrecorded were likely present. The donor tested CMV seronegative, placing the donor among the roughly 350 seronegative members of the cohort. A peripheral blood sample was collected from each donor, and TCR beta sequencing was performed on peripheral blood mononuclear cells. The Qiagen DNeasy Blood Extraction Kit was used to extract genomic DNA from the blood cell samples. Deletion took 0 bases off V and 0 bases off J, with a span of 9 bases between the germline ends. Counted from cysteine to phenylalanine, this CDR3 has 15 amino acids. The entry retains the CDR3 DNA only, 45 bases that are in frame from base 1. Looking up the germline V gene (reference sequence) yields CDR1 MNHEY and CDR2 SMNVEV.

These data belong to a study of cytomegalovirus exposure and HLA in healthy donors (dated by TCRdb to between 2016 and 2019). Context from the whole study: An earlier analysis of roughly 500 of the donors reported about 250 Gb of sequence data and around 120 million unique TCR beta sequences from about 200 million T cells. About 280 gigabases of sequencing data and around 85 million unique TCR sequences made up an early release that covered around 640 HLA-typed donors. The genetic ancestry cluster associated with self-reported Caucasian donors included over 80% of the 300 to 450 genotyped donors. The aim of the study was to test whether cataloging public T cell receptors could identify signatures of past pathogen exposure. Using immunosequencing, the study profiled T cell repertoires from about 620 subjects and related those repertoires to cytomegalovirus serostatus. A separate validation cohort of roughly 130 different subjects was used in addition to the roughly 700-subject first cohort. High-throughput TCR immunosequencing, statistical association of individual TCRs with disease status, and machine learning were combined to predict cytomegalovirus infection status. To study patterns of TCR occurrence, a later analysis re-analyzed previously published TCR beta repertoires from hundreds of donors and added high-resolution HLA genotyping. Rather than drawing on any new phenotypic data, the later analysis identified candidate immune exposures from TCR beta sequences and the way those sequences occurred across donors. To decide whether each TCR beta V gene segment behaved as functional or pseudogenic, an earlier analysis of some 580 of the donors relied on high-throughput TCR beta sequencing. Donor age, sex, ethnicity and CMV serostatus were compiled alongside the repertoire data. In a later genetic analysis, genome-wide SNP genotypes for 398 of the 666 donors were used, and that subset was treated as a discovery cohort. All discovery cohort repertoires had been generated on a single sequencing platform. HLA typing included class I and class II loci at four-digit resolution. Typing coverage varied by locus: about 620-640 donors for A, B, C, DRB1 and DQB1; approximately 500 for DQA1; approximately 610 for DPA1; some 470 for DPB1. A few DR-DQ haplotypes were handled as single units for association and clustering because linkage in the cohort was strong. Across 300 to 400 genotyped donors of the cohort, an average of about 240,000 unique TCR beta nucleotide sequences per donor were sequenced, and approximately 17% of those sequences were non-productive. The investigation overall reported the following: A few of the identified cytomegalovirus-associated TCR beta chains were confirmed in vitro to be specific for cytomegalovirus antigens. When HLA alleles, especially DR and DQ, strongly co-occurred, TCR associations were difficult to assign to individual alleles. According to the authors, the approach could potentially be generalized to other disease states and immunological phenotypes. A cluster of highly shared sequence variants was judged likely to be a technical artifact of the sequencing pipeline. In a later genetic analysis, fewer N-insertions in productive TCRs were reported among donors in an Asian-associated ancestry cluster than the roughly 700-donor mean. A later analysis found that HLA-associated TCR beta chains were more clonally expanded and had lower generation probabilities than equally common non-associated chains. Specific HLA alleles were associated with 16,951 TCR beta sequences at a false discovery rate of 0.05 in a later analysis. A further reported finding was that TCR beta sequences accurately predicted the HLA-A and HLA-B alleles for most subjects in the first cohort. Linkage disequilibrium might explain the correlated functional status among segregating V segments, but an unknown experimental factor could not be excluded. Because counts were too low, about 15 rarely observed V segments, including chromosome 9 orphons, were left out of the earlier analysis of several hundred of the donors. Because HLA typing was unavailable for some donors at each locus, only the typed subset was used in association tests. The 87-base-pair reads could not distinguish some IMGT-functional V segments, including TRBV6-2 and TRBV6-3, so those segments were excluded. Sequencing depth was assumed to be roughly uniform across donors in the presence/absence analyses, though that assumption may not hold. A later analysis found that most CMV-associated TCR beta chains appeared HLA-restricted, with HLA associations seemingly driven largely by CMV exposure. The study gave a list of some 150 TCR beta chains associated with cytomegalovirus. According to a later analysis, TCR association rates differed among HLA loci, with DRB1 alleles showing the most associated TCRs and HLA-C alleles showing the fewest. This cohort had only TCR beta chains sequenced, and the lack of alpha or paired-chain data limited which features could be detected. Cytomegalovirus status was reported to be diagnosed by the classifier with high specificity and sensitivity in both the original and validation cohorts. A later genetic analysis associated a missense DCLRE1C variant with V-gene and J-gene trimming of TCR beta chains, and an independent cohort replicated the association. Across donors, most TCR sequences were observed very rarely, whereas some public TCRs were present in many individuals. A later analysis reported that several top co-occurrence clusters appeared linked to parvovirus B19, influenza, CMV and Epstein-Barr virus. In an earlier analysis of more than 500 of the donors, most TCR beta V segments appeared in productive rearrangements about 90% or about 30% of the time, broadly matching IMGT annotations. The only immune exposure information available for the cohort was CMV serostatus.

The library was built by means of the immunoSEQ multiplex PCR assay. For the multiplex PCR, a mixture combining 60 forward primers for TCR Vbeta segments and 13 reverse primers for TCR Jbeta segments was used. The CDR3 region of rearranged TCR beta genes was amplified from genomic DNA with a multiplex PCR assay. The Illumina HiSeq System was used to sequence the amplified TCR beta libraries as 87-base-pair reads. In the paper's pipeline: A later analysis counted about 80 million unique TCR beta chains across the 640 or so repertoires, and 9 million to 14 million of these chains were shared by at least two donors. A nearest-neighbor algorithm error-corrected the raw reads and collapsed the reads into unique sequences, merging closely related sequences to remove PCR and sequencing errors. CDR3 sequences were aligned to IMGT reference sequences to assign V, D and J gene segments. For a sequence to be retained, a match of at least six nucleotides to both a V gene segment and a J gene segment was required. A rearrangement counted as productive if the CDR3 had no stop codons and remained in frame with V and J, and every other rearrangement counted as non-productive. CDR3 was defined according to IMGT convention as the region running from the second conserved V-encoded cysteine to the conserved J-encoded phenylalanine. In an earlier analysis of 587 of the donors, sequences lacking an unambiguous match to a single V gene segment were excluded. In an earlier analysis of several hundred of the donors, a V segment was called functional when productive rearrangements were above 56.7%, and segregating when the standard deviation between donors exceeded 5%. A statistical classification framework was developed to diagnose cytomegalovirus status using the catalog of TCR beta chain sequences. In a later analysis, TCR nucleotide sequences were compared against IMGT/GENE-DB human TR gene sequences so that V and J genes could be assigned. A later analysis assigned CDR3 sequences and most-parsimonious VDJ recombination scenarios with the TCRdist pipeline. A later analysis defined each TCR beta chain by its CDR3 amino acid sequence plus V-gene family, and excluded reads lacking a unique V-gene family. To address suspected cross-contamination and a sequencing artifact, a later analysis removed under 600 highly shared, low-generation-probability nucleotide sequences. In a later analysis, a clonal expansion index was calculated for each public chain from normalized within-repertoire ranks of inferred template counts. Generation probabilities in a later analysis came from a VDJ recombination model fitted to out-of-frame rearrangements, and those results were checked against IGoR. In a later analysis, hypergeometric tests were used to score TCR-TCR, TCR-HLA and TCR-CMV co-occurrence, with a repertoire-size bias correction applied to TCR pairs. In a later analysis, false discovery rates were estimated by permuting HLA or CMV assignments 20 times. A later analysis grouped co-occurring TCRs with DBSCAN, adding TCRdist sequence similarity when clustering within HLA-allele-positive subsets. For co-occurrence clustering, repertoires with fewer than 30,000 or more than 120,000 public chains were excluded, along with roughly 5 repertoires with anomalous nucleotide sharing. TCRdb carries this immuneACCESS record with in-frame sequences only. Its versions omit some clonotypes, under half of them owing to an unresolved V gene in the studies checked, with the rest unexplained. V and J calls and clone size are copied from that table; D and trimming were computed from the DNA. The table for this sample lists about 97,000 clones; about 70% of them were counted only once. The top ten clonotypes cover 1.9% of the sample.

The chain joins TRBV27 to TRBJ2-7, with a weak D call of TRBD2 (6 bases match). Sequencing was carried out using PBMCs. The sequence was collected from a woman in her thirties or forties in good health and CMV-seronegative. CDR3 region: CASSLSTSPSYEQYF. The nucleotide sequence is given as TGTGCCAGCAGTTTATCCACTAGCCCCTCCTACGAGCAGTACTTC.